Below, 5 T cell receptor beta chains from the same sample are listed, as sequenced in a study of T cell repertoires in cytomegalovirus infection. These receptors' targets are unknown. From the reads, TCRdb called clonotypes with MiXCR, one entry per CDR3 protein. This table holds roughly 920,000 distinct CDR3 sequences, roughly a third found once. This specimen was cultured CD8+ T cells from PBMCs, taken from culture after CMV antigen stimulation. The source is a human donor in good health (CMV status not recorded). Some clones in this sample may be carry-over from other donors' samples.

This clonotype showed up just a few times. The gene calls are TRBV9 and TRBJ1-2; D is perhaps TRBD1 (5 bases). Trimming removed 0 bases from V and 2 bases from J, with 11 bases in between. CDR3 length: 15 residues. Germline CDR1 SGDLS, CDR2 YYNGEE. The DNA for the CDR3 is TGTGCCAGCAGCGTAGGAGGGGATGGCAACTATGGCTACACCTTC. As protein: CASSVGGDGNYGYTF.

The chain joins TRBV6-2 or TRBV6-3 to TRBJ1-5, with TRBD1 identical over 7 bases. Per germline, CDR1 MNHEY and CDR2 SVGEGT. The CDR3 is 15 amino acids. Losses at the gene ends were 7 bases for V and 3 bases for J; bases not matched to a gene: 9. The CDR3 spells CASTQLGGDNQPQHF. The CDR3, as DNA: TGTGCCAGCACCCAACTAGGGGGCGACAATCAGCCCCAGCATTTT.

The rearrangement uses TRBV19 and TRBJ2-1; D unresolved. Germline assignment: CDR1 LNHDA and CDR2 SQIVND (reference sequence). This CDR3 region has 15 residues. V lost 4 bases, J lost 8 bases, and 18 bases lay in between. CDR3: CASSSLFIVGYEQFF. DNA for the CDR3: TGTGCCAGTAGTAGCCTCTTCATCGTGGGCTATGAGCAGTTCTTC.

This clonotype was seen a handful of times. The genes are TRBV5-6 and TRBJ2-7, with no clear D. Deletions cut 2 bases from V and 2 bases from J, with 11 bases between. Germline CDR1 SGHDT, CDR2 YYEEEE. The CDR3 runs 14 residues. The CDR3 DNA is TGTGCCAGCAGCTTAGGCCAGGTCGCCTACGAGCAGTACGTC. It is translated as CASSLGQVAYEQYV.

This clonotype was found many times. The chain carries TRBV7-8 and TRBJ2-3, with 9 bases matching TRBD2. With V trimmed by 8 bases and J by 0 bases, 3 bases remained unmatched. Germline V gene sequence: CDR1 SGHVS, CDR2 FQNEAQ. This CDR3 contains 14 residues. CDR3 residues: CASRSGGSTDTQYF. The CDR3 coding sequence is TGTGCCAGCCGTAGCGGGGGCAGCACAGATACGCAGTATTTT.